Following are 32 T cell receptor beta chains from one sample sequenced in a study of blood T cell repertoires in COVID-19. Profiling relied on immunoSEQ multiplex PCR, and the TCRdb table lists in-frame clones only, not all of them. The repertoire includes roughly 110,000 clones, 76% of them detected once, and about 6.3% sits in the top ten. Specimen: peripheral blood. These receptors all come from an elderly man with COVID-19, enrolled during active disease.

V gene TRBV28 combines with J gene TRBJ2-7; 8 bases map to TRBD1. The V gene end was trimmed by 1 base and the J gene end by 4 bases; junction bases not matched to a gene: 6. The CDR3 runs to 15 residues. The germline V gene has CDR1 MDHEN and CDR2 SYDVKM. The CDR3 DNA reads TGTGCCAGCAGTTTATCGGCAGGGGGCTGGTACGAGCAGTACTTC. Translating it yields CASSLSAGGWYEQYF.

This clone turned up a few times. V gene TRBV5-1 combines with J gene TRBJ2-1, with TRBD2 as a possible D gene (6 bases). V was trimmed by 1 base and J by 0 bases, leaving 11 bases between them. CDR1 and CDR2 (germline): SGHRS, YFSETQ. CDR3 size: 16 residues. The CDR3 nucleotides are TGCGCCAGCAGCTTGTCGGGCGGGAACTCCTACAATGAGCAGTTCTTC. Its protein product is CASSLSGGNSYNEQFF.

The chain uses TRBV7-9 and TRBJ1-2; D call uncertain. The CDR3 consists of 14 residues. Germline loops: CDR1 SEHNR, CDR2 FQNEAQ (reference sequence). Trimming shortened V by 1 base and J by 4 bases, and 10 bases separated the two germline ends. The DNA for the CDR3 is TGTGCCAGCAGCTTAGGGTACGGTCTCTATGGCTACACCTTC. This gives the protein CASSLGYGLYGYTF.

This clone was seen a handful of times. V and J are TRBV27 and TRBJ2-5, with a tentative D call TRBD2 (5 bases). The V gene's germline CDR1 is MNHEY and CDR2 SMNVEV (reference sequence). Trimming pared 0 bases from V and 5 bases from J, leaving 13 bases between. This CDR3 spans 15 amino acids. CDR3 residues: CASSLSRTGWETQYF. As DNA, the CDR3 is TGTGCCAGCAGTTTATCAAGGACGGGATGGGAGACCCAGTACTTC.

V gene TRBV21-1 combines with J gene TRBJ1-5; the table's D call of TRBD1 was not tested on the DNA. TRBV21-1 is a pseudogene segment. This CDR3 is 13 amino acids long. The CDR3 DNA reads as TGTGCCGCGGGACAGTGGGGGAATCAGCCCCAGCATTTT. It is translated as CAAGQWGNQPQHF.

There are a few counts of this clone. The rearrangement links TRBV4-3 to TRBJ2-5; D is unresolved. Germline CDR1 is LGHNA and CDR2 is YSLEER. The CDR3 is made up of 16 amino acids. Trimming left V 0 bases short and J 5 bases short, with 16 bases between. The CDR3 bases are TGCGCCAGCAGCCAAGAACGATCAGGTTTTGCGGAGACCCAGTACTTC. Translated, it gives CASSQERSGFAETQYF.

This clone has at least ten counts. The rearrangement uses TRBV2 and TRBJ2-2; weak D call: TRBD1 (5 bases). The CDR3 sequence is 15 residues long. The germline gives CDR1 SNHLY, CDR2 FYNNEI. V lost 3 bases to trimming and J lost 5 bases, with 13 bases between them. The CDR3 protein is CASSEGYRRTGELFF. CDR3 nucleotide sequence: TGTGCCAGCAGTGAGGGCTACAGGAGAACCGGGGAGCTGTTTTTT.

This chain connects TRBV5-1 to TRBJ2-5; perhaps TRBD2 as D (5 bases). Trimming shortened V by 0 bases and J by 2 bases, and 14 bases separated the two germline ends. The CDR3 contains 16 residues. CDR1 SGHRS and CDR2 YFSETQ come from the germline V gene. CDR3 nucleotides: TGCGCCAGCAGCTTGGGGTCGCGGGCACTACAAGAGACCCAGTACTTC. Its translation is CASSLGSRALQETQYF.

The chain employs TRBV11-2 and TRBJ2-7, with 8 bases aligning to TRBD1. The CDR3 sequence is 16 residues long. The V segment lost 1 base and the J segment 6 bases; nucleotides outside the gene matches: 11. CDR1 SGHAT and CDR2 FQNNGV come from the germline V gene. CDR3 in amino acids: CASSLASRQGYSEQYF. As DNA, the CDR3 is TGTGCCAGCAGCTTAGCGTCGAGACAGGGGTATAGCGAGCAGTACTTC.

The chain has TRBV5-1 and TRBJ2-2, with 7 bases that match TRBD2. The V gene's germline CDR1 is SGHRS and CDR2 YFSETQ. This CDR3 is 18 amino acids long. J was trimmed by 3 bases and V by 0 bases; bases with no gene match: 11. The CDR3 sequence is CASSLVAGEGRYTGELFF. DNA for the CDR3: TGCGCCAGCAGCTTGGTTGCGGGAGAAGGGAGGTACACCGGGGAGCTGTTTTTT.

The chain combines TRBV28 with TRBJ2-1; tentatively, D is TRBD1 (6 bases). The CDR3 is made up of 14 amino acids. Between the trimmed V and J ends, which lost 5 bases and 6 bases, there was a span of 14 bases. In germline, CDR1 is MDHEN, CDR2 SYDVKM. For the CDR3, the DNA is TGTGCCAGCAGTGGGGGCCTGAGGGGCAATGAGCAGTTCTTC. Its protein is CASSGGLRGNEQFF.

In its sample, this clone was seen a few times. This chain connects TRBV5-1 to TRBJ2-7, with 7 bases that match TRBD1. This CDR3 contains 14 residues. Per the germline V gene, CDR1 is SGHRS and CDR2 is YFSETQ. V was pared by 4 bases and J by 0 bases, with 4 bases of the junction left unmatched. CDR3 region: CASSHGTDSYEQYF. Written as DNA, the CDR3 is TGCGCCAGCAGCCATGGGACAGACTCCTACGAGCAGTACTTC.

The chain joins TRBV6-2 or TRBV6-3 to TRBJ2-7, with 7 bases identical to TRBD1. The V gene end was trimmed by 4 bases and the J gene end by 7 bases; junction bases not matched to a gene: 13. The germline V gene encodes CDR1 MNHEY and CDR2 SVGEGT. The CDR3 totals 15 residues. For the CDR3, the DNA is TGTGCCAGCAGTTCATATCCGGACAGGCCCGGTGAGCAGTACTTC. Translating gives CASSSYPDRPGEQYF.

V usage is TRBV7-2 and J usage is TRBJ1-2, with 7 positions matching TRBD1. J lost 4 bases, V lost 0 bases, and 8 bases had no gene match. The germline CDR1 and CDR2 sequences are SGHTA and FQGNSA. The CDR3 length is 16 residues. The CDR3 sequence is CASSLALGGASYGYTF. The CDR3 DNA sequence: TGTGCCAGCAGCTTAGCTTTAGGGGGCGCATCCTATGGCTACACCTTC.

The gene calls are TRBV9 and TRBJ1-3; 7 nucleotides match TRBD1. After removal of 3 bases from V and 0 bases from J, the junction contained 9 bases not matched to a gene. The CDR3 loop spans 17 amino acids. Germline CDR1 is SGDLS and CDR2 is YYNGEE. CDR3 DNA sequence: TGTGCCAGCAGCGCCCAATTGGGACAGAGCTCTGGAAACACCATATATTTT. This gives the protein CASSAQLGQSSGNTIYF.

The chain combines TRBV7-6 with TRBJ2-5; 9 bases are a match to TRBD2. J was trimmed by 4 bases and V by 1 base; bases with no gene match: 10. Per germline, CDR1 SGHVS and CDR2 FNYEAQ. This CDR3 is built from 17 residues. The CDR3 is CASSLEGLALVGETQYF. Here the CDR3 DNA reads TGTGCCAGCAGCTTAGAAGGACTAGCGTTGGTGGGAGAGACCCAGTACTTC.

V gene TRBV4-2 combines with J gene TRBJ2-1, with 11 nucleotides matching TRBD2. Germline CDR1 is LGHNA and CDR2 is YNFKEQ. J lost 0 bases, V lost 2 bases, and 9 bases had no gene match. CDR3 length equals 19 residues. This CDR3 reads CASSQSELAGGGSYNEQFF. CDR3 sequence (DNA): TGTGCCAGCAGCCAAAGTGAGCTAGCGGGAGGTGGCTCCTACAATGAGCAGTTCTTC.

CDR3 in amino acids: CASSFPDRGYEQYF. The CDR3 bases are TGTGCCAGCAGTTTCCCGGACAGGGGCTACGAGCAGTACTTC. The V call is TRBV28, the J call TRBJ2-7, with 9 bases lining up with TRBD1. The V segment lost 3 bases and the J segment 3 bases; nucleotides outside the gene matches: 3. The CDR3 is made up of 14 amino acids. CDR1 is MDHEN and CDR2 is SYDVKM in the germline V gene.

The chain combines TRBV18 with TRBJ1-4, with D possibly matching TRBD1 (5 bases). Germline CDR1 reads KGHSH; CDR2 reads LQKENI. Trimming shortened V by 5 bases and J by 5 bases, and 15 bases separated the two germline ends. The CDR3 length is 15 residues. CDR3 loop: CASSALGASNEKLFF. Here the CDR3 DNA reads TGTGCCAGCTCAGCCCTTGGGGCGTCGAATGAAAAACTGTTTTTT.

This chain uses TRBV14 with TRBJ2-1, with D perhaps matching TRBD2 (6 bases). CDR3 size: 17 residues. Germline-derived CDR1 and CDR2 are SGHDN and FVKESK. The V end was cut by 4 bases, the J end by 0 bases, with 16 bases between. CDR3 amino acids: CASSPNIAETSYNEQFF. The CDR3 bases are TGTGCCAGCAGCCCGAATATAGCGGAGACCTCCTACAATGAGCAGTTCTTC.

The sample holds a few counts of this clone. The chain links TRBV12-5 to TRBJ2-3, with 12 bases that match TRBD2. In germline, CDR1 is LGHNT, CDR2 FRNRAP. J gave up 9 bases and V 0 bases, and 7 bases lay outside the gene matches. The CDR3 contains 16 residues. Here the CDR3 reads CASGLVLAGGPVTQYF. The CDR3 bases are TGTGCTAGTGGTTTGGTCCTAGCGGGAGGGCCGGTGACGCAGTATTTT. The entire variable domain, with the rest obtained from reference TRBV12-5 and TRBJ2-3, is as follows: DARVTQTPRHKVTEMGQEVTMRCQPILGHNTVFWYRQTMMQGLELLAYFRNRAPLDDSGMPKDRFSAEMPDATLATLKIQPSEPRDSAVYFCASGLVLAGGPVTQYFGPGTRLTVL.

The chain joins TRBV5-4 to TRBJ2-1, with TRBD2 matching over 8 bases. Germline V lookup: CDR1 SGHNT, CDR2 YYREEE (reference sequence). This CDR3 is 16 amino acids long. The V and J ends lost 0 bases and 8 bases, in that order; junction bases with no gene match: 10. The CDR3 DNA reads TGTGCCAGCAGCTTGGGCTCGGGAGGGAGGGGCGATGAGCAGTTCTTC. This codes for CASSLGSGGRGDEQFF.

The V gene is TRBV18, the J gene TRBJ2-1; 12 bases are a match to TRBD2. V was pared by 6 bases and J by 7 bases, with 10 bases of the junction left unmatched. Germline lookup yields CDR1 KGHSH and CDR2 LQKENI. This CDR3 has 16 residues. Here the CDR3 reads CASSRIPGLAGNEQFF. For the CDR3, the DNA is TGTGCCAGCTCGCGCATTCCGGGACTAGCGGGTAATGAGCAGTTCTTC.

The V and J genes are TRBV2 and TRBJ2-7; TRBD2 might be the D (6 bases). Germline CDR1 reads SNHLY; CDR2 reads FYNNEI. The CDR3 has 14 amino acids. The V end was cut by 10 bases, the J end by 1 base, with 17 bases between. CDR3: CANRDWGESYEQYF. The CDR3 nucleotides are TGTGCCAACCGAGACTGGGGGGAGTCCTACGAGCAGTACTTC.

This clone has only one observation. The V gene is TRBV10-3, the J gene TRBJ2-7; D uncertain. The V end lost 4 bases, the J end lost 4 bases, and 8 bases lay between the germline ends. This CDR3 is built from 12 residues. CDR1 and CDR2 from the germline V gene are ENHRY and SYGVKD. The CDR3 bases are TGTGCCATCAGTGGTGAGGTTTACGAGCAGTACTTC. This translates into CAISGEVYEQYF.

The chain employs TRBV27 and TRBJ2-7; no clear D. CDR3 length: 15 amino acids. Trimming stripped 5 bases from V and 2 bases from J, with 16 bases between. Germline V gene lookup returns CDR1 MNHEY and CDR2 SMNVEV (reference sequence). The DNA for the CDR3 is TGTGCCAGCAGTCCCGAGGCGGTTCTGGCCTACGAGCAGTACTTC. It is translated as CASSPEAVLAYEQYF.

This sequence joins TRBV4-3 and TRBJ1-1; 8 nucleotides align to TRBD1. Germline CDR1 is LGHNA and CDR2 is YSLEER. CDR3 size: 15 residues. Trimming cost V 0 bases and J 4 bases; bases outside gene matches: 4. For the CDR3, the DNA is TGCGCCAGCAGCCAAGAGTCAGGGGGCCGCACTGAAGCTTTCTTT. Translated, it gives CASSQESGGRTEAFF.

This chain's CDR3 is CASSGIQRPYEQYF. CDR3 DNA: TGCGCCAGCAGCGGAATACAGAGACCCTACGAGCAGTACTTC. This sequence joins TRBV5-1 and TRBJ2-7, with D unresolved. Germline values: CDR1 SGHRS, CDR2 YFSETQ. V lost 4 bases to trimming and J lost 2 bases, with 13 bases between them. The CDR3 spans 14 residues.

This clone was seen just once. The chain recombines TRBV2 with TRBJ1-4; 8 nucleotides line up with TRBD1. With V trimmed by 5 bases and J by 9 bases, 11 bases remained unmatched. Germline V gene sequence: CDR1 SNHLY, CDR2 FYNNEI. CDR3 length equals 15 residues. CDR3 nucleotides: TGTGCCAGCAGTCTAGGACAGGGAGTCGGTCAAAAACTGTTTTTT. This sequence encodes CASSLGQGVGQKLFF.

The rearrangement links TRBV15 to TRBJ1-6; D gene unclear. Germline V gives CDR1 LNHNV, CDR2 YYDKDF (reference sequence). This CDR3 has 14 amino acids. The V end lost 5 bases, the J end lost 8 bases, and 13 bases lay between the germline ends. The CDR3 DNA reads as TGTGCCACCAGCGCCCCTCAGGCCTATTCACCCCTCCACTTT. Protein sequence: CATSAPQAYSPLHF.

This clone was seen more than once but under ten times. V and J are TRBV15 and TRBJ2-1, with D possibly TRBD2 on 5 matching bases. The V gene's germline CDR1 is LNHNV and CDR2 YYDKDF (reference sequence). This CDR3 region has 16 residues. V lost 3 bases and J lost 0, with 12 bases in between. The CDR3 DNA is TGTGCCACCAGCAGCGACGGCAGCGGCTCCTACAATGAGCAGTTCTTC. Protein product: CATSSDGSGSYNEQFF.

This clone was recorded a few times. The gene calls are TRBV12-3 or TRBV12-4 and TRBJ2-4; 7 nucleotides align to TRBD2. The CDR3 totals 12 residues. The V gene end was trimmed by 4 bases and the J gene end by 6 bases; junction bases not matched to a gene: 0. The CDR3 loop reads CASSWGGNIQYF. CDR3 nucleotide sequence: TGTGCCAGCAGTTGGGGGGGAAACATTCAGTACTTC.